Listed below are T cell receptor beta chains from one sample, sequenced in a study of cytomegalovirus exposure and HLA in healthy donors. The method was immunoSEQ multiplex PCR; TCRdb's version includes in-frame clones alone and lacks a portion of them. This sample has approximately 150,000 clones, with around four fifths found just once. The material sequenced was PBMCs. These receptor sequences come from a boy aged 2 to 9 in good health and CMV-seronegative. The CDR3 runs from the conserved cysteine through the conserved F or W. A D gene is named only where the DNA matches it firmly. Clone size appears in some rows only: once, few, many, or a class for an expanded clone.

J | D | V | size | DNA | CDR3
TRBJ2-1 | TRBD2 | TRBV29-1 | NA | TGCAGCGTCGACCCGGGACTAGCGGGAGAACCGGATGGGGATGAGCAGTTCTTC | CSVDPGLAGEPDGDEQFF
TRBJ2-2 | TRBD1 | TRBV4-2 | once | TGTGCCAGCAGCCTCCATGGGCAGGGGGATCCGAACACCGGGGAGCTGTTTTTT | CASSLHGQGDPNTGELFF
TRBJ1-2 | TRBD1 | TRBV5-1 | NA | TGCGCCAGCAGCTTACGAGACAGGGCGGGCTATGGCTACACCTTC | CASSLRDRAGYGYTF
TRBJ1-1 | TRBD1 | TRBV6-5 | NA | TGTGCCAGCAACAGGGGGCCTGAAGCTTTCTTT | CASNRGPEAFF
TRBJ1-3 | TRBD1 | TRBV5-4 | NA | TGTGCCAGCAGCTTGTTGGGGGGGACAGGGAACACCATATATTTT | CASSLLGGTGNTIYF
TRBJ1-1 | TRBD1 | TRBV6-5 | NA | TGTGCCAGCAGTTACTCCAGGGGGCCAGGGTGGACTGAAGCTTTCTTT | CASSYSRGPGWTEAFF
TRBJ2-3 | NA | TRBV2 | NA | TGTGCCAGCAGCCCAGGACATTTCACGGCCACAGATACGCAGTATTTT | CASSPGHFTATDTQYF
TRBJ2-7 | NA | TRBV2 | NA | TGTGCCAGCAGGGGGGGGCGCTACGAGCAGTACTTC | CASRGGRYEQYF
TRBJ2-2 | TRBD1 | TRBV7-9 | NA | TGTGCCAGCAGCAGAGGGACAGCGAACACCGGGGAGCTGTTTTTT | CASSRGTANTGELFF
TRBJ2-7 | TRBD2 | TRBV6-5 | NA | TGTGCCAGCAGCGGACTAGCGGGGGTAAAGCAGTACTTC | CASSGLAGVKQYF
TRBJ2-5 | TRBD1 | TRBV27 | NA | TGTGCCAGCAGCCTGGGACAGTTCCAAGAGACCCAGTACTTC | CASSLGQFQETQYF
TRBJ2-7 | TRBD2 | TRBV7-9 | NA | TGTTCCAGCAGCTTAGAATGGGGACTAGCGGGGACGATCTACGAGCAGTACTTC | CSSSLEWGLAGTIYEQYF
TRBJ2-5 | NA | TRBV28 | NA | TGTGCCAGCAGTTCTACAGAGACCCAGTACTTC | CASSSTETQYF
TRBJ2-7 | TRBD1 | TRBV7-9 | NA | TGTGCCAGCAGTACCCGGGGGCGGGACAGGGACCACGAGCAGTACTTC | CASSTRGRDRDHEQYF
TRBJ2-7 | NA | TRBV11-2 | once | TGTGCCAGCAGCTCCCTCCCGTTTTCGGAGCAGTACTTC | CASSSLPFSEQYF
TRBJ2-7 | NA | TRBV10-2 | NA | TGCGCCAGCAGCCTCGGGGTCTACGAGCAGTACTTC | CASSLGVYEQYF
TRBJ1-5 | NA | TRBV27 | NA | TGTGCCAGCAGTTATAAGGGGATTCAGCCCCAGCATTTT | CASSYKGIQPQHF
TRBJ1-1 | TRBD1 | TRBV18 | NA | TGTGCCAGCTTGGGACAGGGGCACACTGAAGCTTTCTTT | CASLGQGHTEAFF
TRBJ2-5 | TRBD2 | TRBV27 | NA | TGTGCCAGCACCCGCCTAGGCGGGGGACACCAAGAGACCCAGTACTTC | CASTRLGGGHQETQYF
TRBJ2-3 | NA | TRBV7-9 | few | TGTGCCAGCAGCTTACAGCGACAGAACACAGATACGCAGTATTTT | CASSLQRQNTDTQYF
TRBJ2-1 | TRBD2 | TRBV11-3 | NA | TGTGCCAGCAGCTTAGACAGCGGGGAGCGAGAGCAGTTCTTC | CASSLDSGEREQFF
TRBJ2-7 | NA | TRBV9 | NA | TGTGCCAGCAGCGTAGGAGGCGATAGCGAGCAGTACTTC | CASSVGGDSEQYF
TRBJ1-5 | NA | TRBV4-1 | NA | TGCGCCAGCAGCCAAGTGTCCAGGGATGGCAATCAGCCCCAGCATTTT | CASSQVSRDGNQPQHF
TRBJ1-1 | NA | TRBV6-1 | NA | TGTGCCAGCGACAGATTGAACACTGAAGCTTTCTTT | CASDRLNTEAFF
TRBJ1-2 | NA | TRBV4-3 | NA | TGCGCCAGCAGCCAAGATCCAGCTAGCTATGGCTACACCTTC | CASSQDPASYGYTF
TRBJ2-5 | NA | TRBV7-2 | NA | TGTGCCAGCAGCTTAAAATGGAGGGGGGGCAATCAAGAGACCCAGTACTTC | CASSLKWRGGNQETQYF
TRBJ1-3 | NA | TRBV18 | NA | TGTGCCAGCTCCTCGCGGGGTTCTCGCGGAAACACCATATATTTT | CASSSRGSRGNTIYF
TRBJ1-2 | NA | TRBV4-1 | NA | TGCGCCAGCAGCCGTCAAGTAACGGACTATGGCTACACCTTC | CASSRQVTDYGYTF
TRBJ2-1 | TRBD2 | TRBV9 | NA | TGTGCCAGCAGCGTAGACGGCGGGAGCTCCTACAATGAGCAGTTCTTC | CASSVDGGSSYNEQFF
TRBJ2-5 | TRBD1 | TRBV2 | NA | TGTGCCAGCAGTGAAATTGGACAGGGCGAGACCCAGTACTTC | CASSEIGQGETQYF
TRBJ2-7 | TRBD1 | TRBV5-6 | NA | TGTGCCAGCAGCCCCGTAGGACAGGGTTACGAGCAGTACTTC | CASSPVGQGYEQYF
TRBJ2-7 | TRBD1 | TRBV2 | NA | TGTGCCATTTCGAACCGGGACAGGGTCCCCTACGAGCAGTACTTC | CAISNRDRVPYEQYF
TRBJ2-5 | NA | TRBV6-5 | NA | TGTGCCAGCAGTTACTCGGACTTTCAAGAGACCCAGTACTTC | CASSYSDFQETQYF
TRBJ2-3 | NA | TRBV30 | NA | TGTGCCTGGAGTGGTGGGGGCGATACGCAGTATTTT | CAWSGGGDTQYF
TRBJ2-5 | NA | TRBV14 | NA | TGTGCCAGCAGCCAAGCTGGTATCTCGGCGGGGAGGAGGGCCCAGTACTTC | CASSQAGISAGRRAQYF
TRBJ2-5 | NA | TRBV5-1 | NA | TGCGCCAGCAGCTTGTCCGGGGGTGGGCACCAAGAGACCCAGTACTTC | CASSLSGGGHQETQYF
TRBJ1-5 | NA | TRBV30 | NA | TGTGCCTGGAGCCTAGGGGGAAATCAGCCCCAGCATTTT | CAWSLGGNQPQHF
TRBJ2-4 | TRBD2 | TRBV27 | NA | TGTGCCAGCAGTTCCGGGAGGGGTGCCAAAAACATTCAGTACTTC | CASSSGRGAKNIQYF
TRBJ2-1 | TRBD2 | TRBV10-3 | NA | TGTGCCATCAGCGGACTAGCGAGTAATACTGAGCAGTTCTTC | CAISGLASNTEQFF
TRBJ1-2 | TRBD1 | TRBV7-6 | NA | TGTGCCAGCATAGGCTTATTGGGGACAGGGGCCCACGGGAGGGGCTACACCTTC | CASIGLLGTGAHGRGYTF
TRBJ1-1 | NA | TRBV7-9 | once | TGTGCCAGCAGCTTAGATCGTCATGCGGGGACTGAAGCTTTCTTT | CASSLDRHAGTEAFF
TRBJ2-7 | TRBD2 | TRBV11-3 | NA | TGTGCCAGCAGCCAACGGACTAGCGGGAGTCCGAAGGGCTACGAGCAGTACTTC | CASSQRTSGSPKGYEQYF